This T cell receptor beta chain was documented in a study of human T cells and chemical hapten exposure. Broader study findings: Versus controls, significantly more large CDR3 similarity clusters arose from expanded TCRs.

This clonotype came up a few times. Its target is unknown. Source study methods: Samples ranged from roughly 20,000 to 700,000 TCRs, with a median of about 96,000. One entry per CDR3 protein results from TCRdb running MiXCR on the RACE reads. The V and J calls, along with clone size, are taken from TCRdb and not from the paper's own processing. The data show fewer than 350,000 distinct CDR3 sequences, approximately 8% seen once. The CDR3 consists of 14 residues. Unmatched junction bases numbered 4, after V lost 4 bases and J lost 4 bases. Germline lookup yields CDR1 SGDLS and CDR2 YYNGEE. Time point: pre-sensitization, week 0. Treatment described: therapeutic diphenylcyclopropenone sensitization with weekly scalp DPC. Non-pregnant alopecia patients aged 18 to 70, suitable for DPC therapy.

Sequences were derived from whole blood, sampled in connection with sensitization to the hapten diphenylcyclopropenone (DPC). The chain joins TRBV9 to TRBJ2-1, with 8 bases lining up with TRBD1. The origin of this receptor is a man younger than 30 with alopecia areata. Some clones in this sample may be carry-over from other donors' samples. The CDR3: CASSPTGVYNEQFF. CDR3 DNA: TGTGCCAGCAGCCCGACAGGGGTATACAATGAGCAGTTCTTC.